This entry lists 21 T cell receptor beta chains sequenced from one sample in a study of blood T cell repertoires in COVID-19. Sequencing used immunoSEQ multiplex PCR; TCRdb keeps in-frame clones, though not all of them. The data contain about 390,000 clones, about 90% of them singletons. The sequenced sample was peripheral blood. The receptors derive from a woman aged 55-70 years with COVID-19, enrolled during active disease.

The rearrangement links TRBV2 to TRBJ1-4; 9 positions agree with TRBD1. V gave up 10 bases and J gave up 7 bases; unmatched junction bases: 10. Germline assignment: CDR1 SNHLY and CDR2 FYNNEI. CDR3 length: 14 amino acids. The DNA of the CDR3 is TGTGCCACCACGGCCGGGACAGGGACTGAAAAACTGTTTTTT. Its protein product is CATTAGTGTEKLFF.

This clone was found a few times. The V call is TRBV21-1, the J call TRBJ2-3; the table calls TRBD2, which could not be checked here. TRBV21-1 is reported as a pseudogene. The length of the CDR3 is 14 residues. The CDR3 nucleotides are TGTGCCAGCAGCACTTCCAATTCCGGAGATACGCAGTATTTT. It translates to CASSTSNSGDTQYF.

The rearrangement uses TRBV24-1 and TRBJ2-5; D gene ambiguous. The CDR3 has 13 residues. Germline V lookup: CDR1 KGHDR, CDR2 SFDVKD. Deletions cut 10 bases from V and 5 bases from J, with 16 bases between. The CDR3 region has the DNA TGTGCCACGTCGCGTCCTGGTCACGAGACCCAGTACTTC. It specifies CATSRPGHETQYF.

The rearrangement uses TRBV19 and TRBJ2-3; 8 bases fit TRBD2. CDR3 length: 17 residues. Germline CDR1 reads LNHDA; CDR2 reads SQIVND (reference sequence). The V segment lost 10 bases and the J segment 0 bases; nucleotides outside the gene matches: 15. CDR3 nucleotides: TGTGCCACACGGTCCCGCGGGGGGCACCTTAGCACAGATACGCAGTATTTT. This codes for CATRSRGGHLSTDTQYF. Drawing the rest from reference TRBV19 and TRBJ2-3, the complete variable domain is DGGITQSPKYLFRKEGQNVTLSCEQNLNHDAMYWYRQDPGQGLRLIYYSQIVNDFQKGDIAEGYSVSREKKESFPLTVTSAQKNPTAFYLCATRSRGGHLSTDTQYFGPGTRLTVL.

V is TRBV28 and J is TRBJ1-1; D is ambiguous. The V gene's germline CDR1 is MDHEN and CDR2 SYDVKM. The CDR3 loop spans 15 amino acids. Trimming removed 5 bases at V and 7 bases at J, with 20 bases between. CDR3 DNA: TGTGCCAGCAGTCGCCCCCGGGGTATTGTCGGTGAAGCTTTCTTT. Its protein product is CASSRPRGIVGEAFF.

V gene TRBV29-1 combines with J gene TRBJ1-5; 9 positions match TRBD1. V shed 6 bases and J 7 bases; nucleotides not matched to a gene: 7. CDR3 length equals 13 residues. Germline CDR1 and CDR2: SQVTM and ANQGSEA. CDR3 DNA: TGCAGCGTAAACAGGGGGCTGGGGCAGCCCCAGCATTTT. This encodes CSVNRGLGQPQHF. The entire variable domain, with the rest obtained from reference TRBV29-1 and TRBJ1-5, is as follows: SAVISQKPSRDICQRGTSLTIQCQVDSQVTMMFWYRQQPGQSLTLIATANQGSEATYESGFVIDKFPISRPNLTFSTLTVSNMSPEDSSIYLCSVNRGLGQPQHFGDGTRLSIL.

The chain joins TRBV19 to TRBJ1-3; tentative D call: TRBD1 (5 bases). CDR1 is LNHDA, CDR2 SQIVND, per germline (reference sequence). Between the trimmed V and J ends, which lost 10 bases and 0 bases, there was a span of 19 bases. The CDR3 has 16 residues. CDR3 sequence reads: CATKGLTGGSGNTIYF. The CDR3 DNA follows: TGTGCCACGAAGGGGCTTACGGGGGGCTCTGGAAACACCATATATTTT.

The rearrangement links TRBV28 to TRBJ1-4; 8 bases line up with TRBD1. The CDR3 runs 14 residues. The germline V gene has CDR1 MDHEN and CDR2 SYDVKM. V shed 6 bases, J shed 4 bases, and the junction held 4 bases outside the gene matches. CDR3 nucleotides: TGTGCCAGCAGACCAGGGGGCGGTAATGAAAAACTGTTTTTT. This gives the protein CASRPGGGNEKLFF. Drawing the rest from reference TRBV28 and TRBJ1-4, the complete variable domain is DVKVTQSSRYLVKRTGEKVFLECVQDMDHENMFWYRQDPGLGLRLIYFSYDVKMKEKGDIPEGYSVSREKKERFSLILESASTNQTSMYLCASRPGGGNEKLFFGSGTQLSVL.

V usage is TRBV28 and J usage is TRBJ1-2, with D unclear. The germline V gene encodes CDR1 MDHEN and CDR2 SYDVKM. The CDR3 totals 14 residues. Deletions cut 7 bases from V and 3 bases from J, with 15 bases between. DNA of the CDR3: TGTGCCAGCACCCCCTGGAGCGCAGACTATGGCTACACCTTC. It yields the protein CASTPWSADYGYTF.

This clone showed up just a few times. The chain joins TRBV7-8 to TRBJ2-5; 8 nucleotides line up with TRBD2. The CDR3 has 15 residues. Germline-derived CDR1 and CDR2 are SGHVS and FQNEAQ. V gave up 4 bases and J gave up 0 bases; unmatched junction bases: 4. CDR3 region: CASSSSGLYQETQYF. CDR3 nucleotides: TGTGCCAGCAGCTCTAGCGGGCTGTACCAAGAGACCCAGTACTTC.

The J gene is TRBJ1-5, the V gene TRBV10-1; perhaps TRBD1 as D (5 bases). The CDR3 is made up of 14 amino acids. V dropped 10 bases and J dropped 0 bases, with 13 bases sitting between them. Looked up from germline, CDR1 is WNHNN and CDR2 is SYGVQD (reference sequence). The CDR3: CATLGLYSNQPQHF. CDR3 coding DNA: TGCGCCACCCTGGGACTCTATAGCAATCAGCCCCAGCATTTT.

The CDR3 reads CASSPTGYRGTNTEAFF. The CDR3 region has the DNA TGTGCCAGCTCACCCACGGGGTACAGGGGGACGAACACTGAAGCTTTCTTT. The genes are TRBV18 and TRBJ1-1, with 8 bases fitting TRBD1. CDR1 and CDR2 from the germline V gene are KGHSH and LQKENI. CDR3 length: 17 residues. The V segment lost 3 bases and the J segment 1 base; nucleotides outside the gene matches: 10.

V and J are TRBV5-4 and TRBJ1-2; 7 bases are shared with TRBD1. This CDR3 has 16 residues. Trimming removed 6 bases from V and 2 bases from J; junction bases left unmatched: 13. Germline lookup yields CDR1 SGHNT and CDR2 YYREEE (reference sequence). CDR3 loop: CASTFGGTVPNYGYTF. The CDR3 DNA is TGTGCCAGCACCTTTGGGGGGACAGTACCGAACTATGGCTACACCTTC. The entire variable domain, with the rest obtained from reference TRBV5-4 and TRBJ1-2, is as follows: ETGVTQSPTHLIKTRGQQVTLRCSSQSGHNTVSWYQQALGQGPQFIFQYYREEENGRGNFPPRFSGLQFPNYSSELNVNALELDDSALYLCASTFGGTVPNYGYTFGSGTRLTVV.

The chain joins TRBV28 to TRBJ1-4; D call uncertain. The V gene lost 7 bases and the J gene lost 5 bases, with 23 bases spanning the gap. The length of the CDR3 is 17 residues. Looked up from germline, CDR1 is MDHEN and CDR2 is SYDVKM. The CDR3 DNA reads TGTGCCAGCATCTCGGCCCTAGGTCAAGTTTACAATGAAAAACTGTTTTTT. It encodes CASISALGQVYNEKLFF.

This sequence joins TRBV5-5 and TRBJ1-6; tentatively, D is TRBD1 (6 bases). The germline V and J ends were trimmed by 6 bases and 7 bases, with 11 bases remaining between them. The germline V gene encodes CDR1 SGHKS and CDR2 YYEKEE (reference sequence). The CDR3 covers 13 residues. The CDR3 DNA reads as TGTGCCAGCAACACAGGGACAAATTCACCCCTCCACTTT. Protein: CASNTGTNSPLHF.

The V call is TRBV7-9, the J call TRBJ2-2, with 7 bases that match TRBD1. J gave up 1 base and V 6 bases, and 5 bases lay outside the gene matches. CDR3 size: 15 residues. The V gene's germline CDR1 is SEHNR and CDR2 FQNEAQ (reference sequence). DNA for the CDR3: TGTGCCAGCAGGAGGGGGCGAATGAACACCGGGGAGCTGTTTTTT. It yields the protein CASRRGRMNTGELFF.

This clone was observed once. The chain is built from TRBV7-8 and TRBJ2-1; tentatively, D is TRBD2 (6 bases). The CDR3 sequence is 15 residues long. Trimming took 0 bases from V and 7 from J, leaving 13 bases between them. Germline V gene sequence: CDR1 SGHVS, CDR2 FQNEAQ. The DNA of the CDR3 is TGTGCCAGCAGCTTAGCTCCCGGGGGAGGAAATGAGCAGTTCTTC. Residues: CASSLAPGGGNEQFF.

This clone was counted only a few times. The CDR3 DNA reads as TGTGCCAGCAGCTCTAACGGTGTTTCACCCCTCCACTTT. This translates into CASSSNGVSPLHF. The chain recombines TRBV5-5 with TRBJ1-6, with D hard to call. The V gene lost 3 bases and the J gene lost 9 bases, with 10 bases spanning the gap. The CDR3 spans 13 residues. The V gene's germline CDR1 is SGHKS and CDR2 YYEKEE (reference sequence).

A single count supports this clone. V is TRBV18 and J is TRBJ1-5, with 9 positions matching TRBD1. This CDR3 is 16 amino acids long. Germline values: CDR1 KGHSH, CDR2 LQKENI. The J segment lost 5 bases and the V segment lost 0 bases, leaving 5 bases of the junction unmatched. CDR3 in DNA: TGTGCCAGCTCACCACCTCTAGGGACAGGGTATCAGCCCCAGCATTTT. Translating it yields CASSPPLGTGYQPQHF.

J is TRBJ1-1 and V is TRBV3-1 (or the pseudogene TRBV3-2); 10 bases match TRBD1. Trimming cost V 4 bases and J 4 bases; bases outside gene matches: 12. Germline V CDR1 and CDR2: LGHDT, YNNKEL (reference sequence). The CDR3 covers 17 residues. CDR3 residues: CASSPTGTGAWVTEAFF. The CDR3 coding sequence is TGTGCCAGCAGCCCCACCGGGACAGGGGCCTGGGTCACTGAAGCTTTCTTT.

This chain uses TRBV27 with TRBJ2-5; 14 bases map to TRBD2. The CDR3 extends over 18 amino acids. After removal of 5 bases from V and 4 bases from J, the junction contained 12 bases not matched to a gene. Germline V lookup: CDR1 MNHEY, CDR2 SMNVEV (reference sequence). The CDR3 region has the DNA TGTGCCAGCAGTCCGAGACTAGCGGGGGGGGCCGGGAGAGAGACCCAGTACTTC. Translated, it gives CASSPRLAGGAGRETQYF.